This TCR beta chain was documented in a study of cytomegalovirus exposure and HLA in healthy donors. Overall study results and limits: In a later analysis, TCR beta V- and J-gene trimming showed a link to a missense DCLRE1C variant. By HLA locus, TCR association rates varied in a later analysis, with DRB1 showing the most and HLA-C the fewest.

Points on this clone: Its antigen is unknown.

CDR3 length equals 15 residues. The ends lost 3 bases at V and 4 bases at J; junction bases unmatched: 8. Germline lookup yields CDR1 LNHDA and CDR2 SQIVND (reference sequence). PCR used 60 Vbeta primers and 13 Jbeta primers. In the source study's methods: An analysis that came later counted 60 million to 80 million unique TCR beta chains, approximately 10 million shared. Sequencing used immunoSEQ multiplex PCR; TCRdb keeps in-frame clones, though not all of them. D and trimming come from the DNA, and the V and J calls and clone size come from that table. This repertoire shows 95,000 to 150,000 clones, around 65% found once; its top ten account for approximately 1.4%.

The chain couples TRBV19 to TRBJ1-2, with TRBD1 matching over 7 bases. Specimen: PBMCs. This TCR came from a man between 18 and 35 years old in good health and CMV-seronegative. CDR3 sequence reads: CASSIQGQMIYGYTF. In DNA form, the CDR3 reads TGTGCCAGTAGTATCCAGGGACAGATGATCTATGGCTACACCTTC.